The entry below gives a single T cell receptor (beta chain) sequence along with its context. This clonotype was observed a few times. The specificity of this receptor is unknown. The input lacks base qualities; no much larger clone sits a single base away. The data stem from a study of T cells after yellow fever vaccination (dated by TCRdb to between 2019 and 2020). Study-level background: Libraries from fractions with low cell numbers were prepared with the SMART-Seq v4 Ultra Low Input RNA kit. Blood was collected at multiple timepoints before and after primary and secondary immunization, and bulk PBMC replicates and cell subsets were isolated. The cohort comprised two healthy male donors, one aged 18 to 30 and one aged 30 to 39 years. Bulk TCR alpha and beta repertoires were sequenced longitudinally to track T-cell clones before and after primary and booster YFV17D yellow fever vaccination.

The investigation overall reported the following: Computational filtering was needed because FACS-sorted repertoires could contain abundant contaminating clonotypes from the bulk population. A small share of clonotypes was detected in both CD4 and CD8 compartments, with the overlap likely arising from convergent recombination. Compared with the primary T-cell response, the secondary T-cell response was faster but weaker, reaching its peak on day 5 rather than on day 15. The study included only two donors, which limits how far the findings can be generalized. Most clones expanded after primary vaccination (almost 97% of CD4 and roughly 88% of CD8) were re-detected after the booster, suggesting that broad memory maintenance occurred.

Instrument on record: Illumina NovaSeq 6000. TCR cDNA was synthesized by 5'RACE template switching, through which a universal primer site and unique molecular identifiers were introduced. cDNA synthesis was primed from both the TCR alpha and TCR beta constant segments. Library amplification used two PCR steps, and the second PCR step added sample barcodes and sequencing adapters. Sequencing of the libraries was done on either Illumina HiSeq 2500 (2x100 bp) or NovaSeq (2x150 bp). Per the original workflow: Reads were demultiplexed and collapsed into UMI consensus sequences with MIGEC, and V(D)J alignment was performed with MiXCR. Clonotypes responding to the vaccine were identified with edgeR on replicate PBMC samples, with the criteria of FDR below 0.01 and a log2 fold change above 5 up to day 15. Bulk clonotypes were assigned CD4 or CD8 identity according to which sequenced CD4 or CD8 repertoire held them at higher abundance. TCRdb passed the public sequencing reads through fastp at Q25 and MiXCR, retaining productive beta sequences. Duplicate CDR3 protein sequences are folded into a single record with the most common DNA and genes. The V and J calls reflect TCRdb's pipeline rather than the authors' work. The sample profile shows 340,000 or so distinct CDR3 sequences; around 12% of them were found once. Clones ranked in the top ten supply 3.2% of the sample.

According to the study, the label for this sample's treatment or condition signals: live attenuated yellow fever vaccine strain. A standard Ficoll-Paque protocol was used to isolate PBMCs from peripheral blood. Dynabeads CD4 and CD8 positive selection kits were used to isolate CD4 and CD8 T-cell fractions. TriZol was used to extract RNA from bulk PBMCs, from CD4 and CD8 fractions, and from dextramer-positive and dextramer-negative fractions. The clonotype was recovered from a man aged 18-30 years who received the YFV17D yellow fever vaccine. The source was CD4+ T cells sorted from PBMCs, collected 15 days after the yellow fever booster vaccination.

The DNA sequence follows: TGTGCCAGCAGAGGGGGGGAATCGGATACGCAGTATTTT. The resulting protein is CASRGGESDTQYF. The chain was built from TRBV7-3 and TRBJ2-3, with a tentative D gene TRBD2 over 7 matching bases. From the germline V gene, CDR1 is SGHTA and CDR2 is FQGTGA. Trimming costs V 6 bases and J 6 bases, and their ends lie 13 bases apart. The cysteine opens and the phenylalanine closes a CDR3 of 13 amino acids. Left in the record is the CDR3 DNA by itself, 39 bases read in frame from the first base.